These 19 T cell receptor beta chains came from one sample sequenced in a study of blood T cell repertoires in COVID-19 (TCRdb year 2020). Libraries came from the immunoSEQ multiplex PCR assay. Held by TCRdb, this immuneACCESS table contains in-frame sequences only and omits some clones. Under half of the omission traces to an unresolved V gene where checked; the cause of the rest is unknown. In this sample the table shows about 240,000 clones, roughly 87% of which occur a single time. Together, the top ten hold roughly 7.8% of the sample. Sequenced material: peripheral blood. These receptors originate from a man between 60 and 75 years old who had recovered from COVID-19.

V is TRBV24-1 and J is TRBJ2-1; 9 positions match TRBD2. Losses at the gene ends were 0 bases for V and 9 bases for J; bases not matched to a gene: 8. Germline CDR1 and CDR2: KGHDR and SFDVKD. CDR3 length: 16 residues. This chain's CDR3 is CATSDLSSGVPSEQFF. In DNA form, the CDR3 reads TGTGCCACCAGTGATTTGTCTAGCGGGGTACCGAGTGAGCAGTTCTTC.

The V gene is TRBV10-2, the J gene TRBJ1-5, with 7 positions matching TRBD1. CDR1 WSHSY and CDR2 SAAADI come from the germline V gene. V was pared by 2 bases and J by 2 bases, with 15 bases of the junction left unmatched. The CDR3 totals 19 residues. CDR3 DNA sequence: TGCGCCAGCAGTGAGAACAGGGGCCTAGGTGAAGTGGGCAATCAGCCCCAGCATTTT. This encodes CASSENRGLGEVGNQPQHF.

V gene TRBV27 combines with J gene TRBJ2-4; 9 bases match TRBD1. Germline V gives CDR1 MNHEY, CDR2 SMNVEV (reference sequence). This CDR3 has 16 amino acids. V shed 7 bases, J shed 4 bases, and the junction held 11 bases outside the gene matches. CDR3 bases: TGTGCCAGCACCACCATGGGGGGACAGGGAAAAAACATTCAGTACTTC. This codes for CASTTMGGQGKNIQYF.

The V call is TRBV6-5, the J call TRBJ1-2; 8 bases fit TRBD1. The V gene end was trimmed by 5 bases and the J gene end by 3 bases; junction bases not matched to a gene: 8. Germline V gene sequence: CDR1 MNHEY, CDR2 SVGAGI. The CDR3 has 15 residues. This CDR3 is CASSKTGAHHYGYTF. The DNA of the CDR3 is TGTGCCAGCAGTAAGACAGGGGCCCACCACTATGGCTACACCTTC.

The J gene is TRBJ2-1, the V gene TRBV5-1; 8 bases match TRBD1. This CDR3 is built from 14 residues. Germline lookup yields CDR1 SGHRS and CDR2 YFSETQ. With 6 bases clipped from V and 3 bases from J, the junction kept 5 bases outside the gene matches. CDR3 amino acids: CASTLGQGYNEQFF. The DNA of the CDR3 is TGCGCCAGCACCCTAGGACAGGGCTACAATGAGCAGTTCTTC.

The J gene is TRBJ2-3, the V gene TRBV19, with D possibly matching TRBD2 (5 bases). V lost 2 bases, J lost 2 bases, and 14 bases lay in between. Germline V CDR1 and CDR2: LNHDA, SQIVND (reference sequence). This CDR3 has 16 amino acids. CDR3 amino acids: CASSIWGAVITDTQYF. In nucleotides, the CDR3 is TGTGCCAGTAGTATATGGGGAGCGGTGATCACAGATACGCAGTATTTT.

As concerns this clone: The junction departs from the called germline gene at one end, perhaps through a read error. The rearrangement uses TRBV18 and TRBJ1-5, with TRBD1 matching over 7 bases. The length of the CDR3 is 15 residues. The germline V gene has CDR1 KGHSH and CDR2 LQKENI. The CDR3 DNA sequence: TGTGCCAGCTCAGATACGACAGGGCTATTTCAGGCCCAGCATTTT. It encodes CASSDTTGLFQAQHF.

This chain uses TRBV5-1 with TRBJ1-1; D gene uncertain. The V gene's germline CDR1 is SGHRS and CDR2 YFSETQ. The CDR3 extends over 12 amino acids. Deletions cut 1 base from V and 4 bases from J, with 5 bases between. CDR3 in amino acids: CASSLPGTEAFF. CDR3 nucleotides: TGCGCCAGCAGCTTGCCGGGCACTGAAGCTTTCTTT.

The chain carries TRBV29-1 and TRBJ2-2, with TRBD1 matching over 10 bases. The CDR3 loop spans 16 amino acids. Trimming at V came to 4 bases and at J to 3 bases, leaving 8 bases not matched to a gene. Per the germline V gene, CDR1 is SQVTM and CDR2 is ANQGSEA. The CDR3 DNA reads TGCAGCGTTGCCCTGAAGACAGGGGGCTACACCGGGGAGCTGTTTTTT. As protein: CSVALKTGGYTGELFF.

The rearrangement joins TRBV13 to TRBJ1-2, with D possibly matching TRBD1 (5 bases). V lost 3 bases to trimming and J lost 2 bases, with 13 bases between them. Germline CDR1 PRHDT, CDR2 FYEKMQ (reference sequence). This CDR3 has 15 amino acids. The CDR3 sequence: CASSLGGQGNYGYTF. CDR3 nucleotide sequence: TGTGCCAGCAGCTTGGGTGGTCAGGGCAACTATGGCTACACCTTC.

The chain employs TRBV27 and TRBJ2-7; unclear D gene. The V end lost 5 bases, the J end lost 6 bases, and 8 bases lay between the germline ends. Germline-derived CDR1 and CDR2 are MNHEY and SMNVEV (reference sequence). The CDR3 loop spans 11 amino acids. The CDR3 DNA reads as TGTGCCAGCAGTCTAGGTCTCGAGCAGTACTTC. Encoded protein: CASSLGLEQYF.

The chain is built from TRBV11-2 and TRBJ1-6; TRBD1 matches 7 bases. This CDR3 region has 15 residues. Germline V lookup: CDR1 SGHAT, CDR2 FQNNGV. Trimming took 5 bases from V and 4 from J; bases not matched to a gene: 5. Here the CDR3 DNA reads TGTGCCAGCAGCCTGAGGACAGGATATAATTCACCCCTCCACTTT. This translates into CASSLRTGYNSPLHF. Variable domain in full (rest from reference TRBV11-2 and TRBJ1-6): EAGVAQSPRYKIIEKRQSVAFWCNPISGHATLYWYQQILGQGPKLLIQFQNNGVVDDSQLPKDRFSAERLKGVDSTLKIQPAKLEDSAVYLCASSLRTGYNSPLHFGNGTRLTVT.

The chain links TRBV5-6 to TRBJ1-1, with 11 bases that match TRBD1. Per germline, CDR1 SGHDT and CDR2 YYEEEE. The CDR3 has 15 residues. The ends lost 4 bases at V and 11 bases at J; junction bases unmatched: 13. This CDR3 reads CASSPTLGTGGGAFF. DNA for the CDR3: TGTGCCAGCAGCCCGACCCTCGGGACAGGGGGTGGTGCTTTCTTT.

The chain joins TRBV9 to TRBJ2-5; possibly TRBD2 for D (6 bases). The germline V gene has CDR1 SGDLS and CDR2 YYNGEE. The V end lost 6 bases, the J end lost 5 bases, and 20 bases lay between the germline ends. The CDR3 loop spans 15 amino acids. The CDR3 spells CASTPPGDRGETQYF. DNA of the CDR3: TGTGCCAGCACCCCGCCGGGGGACCGCGGCGAGACCCAGTACTTC.

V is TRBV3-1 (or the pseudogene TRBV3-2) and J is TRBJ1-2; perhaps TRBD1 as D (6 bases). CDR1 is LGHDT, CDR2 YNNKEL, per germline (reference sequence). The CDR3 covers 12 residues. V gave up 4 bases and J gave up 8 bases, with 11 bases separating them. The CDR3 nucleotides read TGTGCCAGCAGCCCCAACAGGGCAGGCTACACCTTC. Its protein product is CASSPNRAGYTF.

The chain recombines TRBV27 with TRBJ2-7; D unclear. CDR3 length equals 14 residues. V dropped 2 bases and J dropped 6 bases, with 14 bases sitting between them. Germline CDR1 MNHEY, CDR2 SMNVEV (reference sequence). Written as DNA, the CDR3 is TGTGCCAGCAGTTTAAATGGCGGTTCGGGCGAGCAGTACGTC. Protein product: CASSLNGGSGEQYV.

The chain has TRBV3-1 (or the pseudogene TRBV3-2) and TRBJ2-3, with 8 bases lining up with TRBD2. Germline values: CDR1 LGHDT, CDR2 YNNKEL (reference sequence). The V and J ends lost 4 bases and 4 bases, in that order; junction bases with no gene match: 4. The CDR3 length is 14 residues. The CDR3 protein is CASSPSGGSDTQYF. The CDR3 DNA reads TGTGCCAGCAGCCCTTCGGGGGGGTCAGATACGCAGTATTTT.

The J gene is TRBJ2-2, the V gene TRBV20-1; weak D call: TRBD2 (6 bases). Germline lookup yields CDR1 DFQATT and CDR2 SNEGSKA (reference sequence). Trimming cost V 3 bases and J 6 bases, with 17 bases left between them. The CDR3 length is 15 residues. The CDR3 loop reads CSASLSLGGAGELFF. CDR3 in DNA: TGCAGTGCTAGTCTTTCATTAGGCGGGGCCGGGGAGCTGTTTTTT.

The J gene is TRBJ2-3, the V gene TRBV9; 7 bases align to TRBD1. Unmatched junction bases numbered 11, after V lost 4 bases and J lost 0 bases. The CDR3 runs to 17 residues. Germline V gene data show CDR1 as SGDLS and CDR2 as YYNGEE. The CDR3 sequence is CASSPQERGRSTDTQYF. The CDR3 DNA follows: TGTGCCAGCAGCCCTCAGGAGAGGGGGCGTAGCACAGATACGCAGTATTTT.